The text below deals with one T cell receptor beta chain. The use of a sample-barcoded 5' primer and a J-beta primer mix characterized a second PCR of roughly 6 to 11 cycles. TCRdb re-derived calls from the 5' RACE reads in MiXCR, one entry per CDR3 protein. The table has around 800,000 distinct CDR3 sequences, about half seen once. This entry belongs to a study of blood T cells in healthy people across ages. Donors were systemically healthy Caucasian individuals from Russia aged roughly 6 to 100 years. Germline CDR1 and CDR2: SQVTM and ANQGSEA. Trimming took off 7 bases at V and 5 bases at J, with 11 bases between the two ends. This CDR3 is 12 amino acids long.

Sequencing was carried out using blood. This chain uses TRBV29-1 with TRBJ1-4, with D uncertain. This receptor was obtained from a man at least 80 years old in good health. The CDR3 DNA is TGCAGCGCCCGTTGGGGAAATGAAAAACTGTTTTTT. Encoded protein: CSARWGNEKLFF.